This TCR beta chain stems from a study of human T cells and chemical hapten exposure. CDR1 MNHEY and CDR2 SMNVEV come from the germline V gene (reference sequence). The V end lost 1 base, the J end lost 6 bases, and 16 bases lay between the germline ends. The CDR3 length is 15 residues. The time point was: patch test 2, 6 weeks after DPC sensitization. The treatment was: therapeutic diphenylcyclopropenone sensitization with weekly scalp DPC. Venepuncture was done earlier than the placement of each patch test. MiXCR was run by TCRdb on the RACE reads, yielding one entry per CDR3 protein. The sample contains about 96,000 distinct CDR3 sequences, 7% to 10% of which appear only once.

The genes are TRBV27 and TRBJ2-7, with D possibly matching TRBD1 (6 bases). The specimen was whole blood, collected in connection with sensitization to the hapten diphenylcyclopropenone (DPC). The receptor comes from a woman in her forties with alopecia areata. Some clones in this sample may be carry-over from other donors' samples. In DNA form, the CDR3 reads TGTGCCAGCAGTTTATACCCATTACAGGGAGCCGAGCAGTACTTC. Its protein is CASSLYPLQGAEQYF.